This T cell receptor (beta chain) was recorded in a study of OX40 agonist ivuxolimab in advanced cancers. Study summary: Having had anti-PD-1, anti-PD-L1 or anti-CTLA-4 therapy before was allowed, and approximately 40% had some.

Clones were sequenced by immunoSEQ multiplex PCR, and TCRdb holds only the in-frame ones, with some missing. The sample lists 55,000 to 75,000 clones; approximately 86% were seen once. V lost 5 bases to trimming and J lost 13 bases; unmatched junction nucleotides: 12. There are 14 residues in the CDR3. The germline V gene has CDR1 SGHTA and CDR2 FQGTGA. The sequencing here drew on CD4+ or CD8+ T cells sorted from blood, taken in a trial of the OX40 agonist ivuxolimab. The source is an adult with an advanced solid tumor such as melanoma, head and neck, liver or kidney cancer. The chain couples TRBV7-3 to TRBJ2-5, with TRBD2 matching 11 bases. CDR3 DNA sequence: TGTGCCAGCAGCCCCTTAGCGGGGGGGCTCCATCTGTACTTC. Encoded protein: CASSPLAGGLHLYF.